One T cell receptor (beta chain) is described in this entry. The CDR3 totals 14 residues. CDR1 and CDR2 (germline): SNHLY, FYNNEI. Between the trimmed V and J ends, which lost 6 bases and 0 bases, there was a span of 12 bases. The data were obtained in a study of blood T cell repertoires in COVID-19. About the study: T cells, B-cell-depleted T cells, or PBMCs supplied cDNA or gDNA.

In terms of age and location, participants ranged from roughly 18 to 95 years and lived in approximately 26 US areas. For recovered donors of Cohort 3, there were two negative PCRs, clearance, or symptom resolution. Method: immunoSEQ multiplex PCR; TCRdb's copy keeps in-frame clones and lacks some. The sample has under 200,000 clones; roughly 90% are singletons. This chain links TRBV2 with TRBJ2-7, with D tentatively TRBD1 (6 bases). This sequence was found in a woman aged 18-35 years who had recovered from COVID-19. Material for sequencing was PBMCs or T cells enriched from blood (not recorded which). The CDR3 protein is CASRRTASSYEQYF. The CDR3 DNA is TGTGCCAGCAGGCGGACAGCGAGCTCCTACGAGCAGTACTTC.